The sample holds many counts of the clone carrying this T cell receptor beta chain. Its antigen is not known. Hyperthyroidism of Graves' type that showed no ophthalmopathy progression within 18 months was stable. Every diagnosis used clinical symptoms, serum thyroxine and TRAb, thyroid ultrasound and orbital computed tomography. This sample was taken from a study of T cells in Graves' hyperthyroidism and ophthalmopathy. Study results and limitations: Most clonotypes expanded in the thyroid (above 0.001) were also present in blood. Onset of ophthalmopathy came a median approximately 6.9 months after the model predicted it.

There were TCR beta CDR3 regions amplified from RNA transcripts. When the TCR CDR3 underwent first-round RT-PCR, the HTBI primer set was used. TCRdb reprocessed the multiplex PCR reads via MiXCR and lists one record per CDR3 protein. The table has about 560,000 distinct CDR3 sequences, about half seen once. This CDR3 spans 14 amino acids. Trimming removed 5 bases at V and 3 bases at J, with 11 bases between. Germline V gene sequence: CDR1 SNHLY, CDR2 FYNNEI. The receptor was isolated from a woman between 18 and 30 years old with Graves' hyperthyroidism. The J gene is TRBJ1-5, the V gene TRBV2; D uncertain. Sequencing used peripheral blood or thyroid tissue (not recorded which). The CDR3 nucleotides are TGTGCCAGCAGTAGTACGGCATCCAATCAGCCCCAGCATTTT. It translates to CASSSTASNQPQHF.